This note documents a single T cell receptor beta chain sequence. Germline loops: CDR1 KGHSH, CDR2 LQKENI. Deletions cut 3 bases from V and 8 bases from J, with 13 bases between. The CDR3 contains 13 residues. The sample comes from a study of blood T cell repertoires in COVID-19. As for the study in general: T cells, B-cell-depleted T cells, or PBMCs supplied cDNA or gDNA.

The authors' processing: Reference gene primer amplification gave estimated nucleated cell counts. Sequencing used immunoSEQ multiplex PCR; TCRdb keeps in-frame clones, though not all of them. For V, J and clone size, that table is used; D and trimming come from the DNA. The repertoire holds around 200,000 clones, with around nine tenths as singletons. The specimen was peripheral blood. The sequence was obtained from a man aged 35 to 55 with active or convalescent COVID-19. The V call is TRBV18, the J call TRBJ1-2, with a possible D match to TRBD1 (5 bases). In nucleotides, the CDR3 is TGTGCCAGCTCACCGGGAGGGTGGGACGGCTACACCTTC. Protein sequence: CASSPGGWDGYTF.